The T cell receptor (beta chain) described here comes from a study of post-analysis software for immune sequencing data (dated by TCRdb to 2013 to 2016). Broadly, across the study: The recorded disease courses included relapsing-remitting, secondary progressive and progressive-relapsing multiple sclerosis, and some patients had no subtype annotation. Patient repertoires were compared against ten to eleven previously published healthy control repertoires from donors aged about 6 to 27 years. A subset of samples was prepared in parallel using single-end sample barcoding, then pooled and co-amplified after Illumina adapter ligation.

This clonotype was found once. Its specific antigen is unknown. A much larger clonotype is one base distant, so this may be a read error. Results and caveats for the whole study, not just this receptor: The multiple sclerosis patient group was slightly younger than the control group. Patients showed significantly higher frequencies than controls for a handful of TRBV segments, among them TRBV5-6, TRBV5-1 and TRBV20-1. Strong co-clustering of samples prepared in the same batch was shown by direct clustering with F measure, prompting a batch-effect correction. Normalized Chao1 diversity was significantly lower in multiple sclerosis patients than controls, suggesting substantial peripheral T-cell clonal expansion.

To demonstrate the VDJtools post-analysis software, the study profiled TCR beta repertoires from the peripheral blood of some 13 young patients with multiple sclerosis. The patients with multiple sclerosis were children and adolescents between roughly 6 and 17 years of age. Receptor amplification or capture employed PCR. TCRdb shows the sequencer as Illumina HiSeq 2500. Unique molecular identifiers were incorporated into TCR beta cDNA libraries to reduce PCR and sequencing biases. Roughly 500,000 cDNA molecules were obtained for every 1 to 10 million input T cells, so each molecule roughly corresponded to one T cell. The patient libraries were prepared and sequenced using the same protocol as the earlier healthy control dataset. Samples belonging to the same batch were prepared together, multiplexed and sequenced on a shared HiSeq lane. Regarding the original processing steps: MIGEC was used to process the raw barcoded reads, and molecular identifier groups with only a single read were discarded before consensus assembly and CDR3 extraction. VDJtools was used for post-analysis of the clonotype tables, and diversity was normalized by down-sampling every dataset to the size of the smallest sample. Repertoire overlap clustering matched CDR3 amino acid but not nucleotide sequences to correct batch-related cross-sample contamination. TCRdb reprocessing: public reads trimmed at Q25 with fastp, clones called with MiXCR, in-frame beta chains kept. Each entry merges the rows of one CDR3 protein and shows their most common DNA and genes. V and J calls and clone size were set by TCRdb, not the authors. For this sample there are roughly 180,000 distinct CDR3 sequences; about 29% appear just once. The ten largest clones take up approximately 1.5% of the sample.

Germline trimming amounts to 3 bases on V and 11 bases on J, with 14 as the count of junction bases outside the gene matches. In the germline V gene, CDR1 corresponds to SGHRS and CDR2 to YFSETQ. CDR3 length: 15 amino acids, cysteine to phenylalanine. Just CDR3 DNA is preserved here, 45 bases in frame from base 1. The sequence joins TRBV5-1 to TRBJ2-5; TRBD1 agrees with 9 junctional bases. The sample was blood. The sequence came from a girl between 10 and 17 years old with multiple sclerosis. The CDR3 protein is CASSWAGTGSNEQYF. In nucleotides, the sequence is TGCGCCAGCAGCTGGGCCGGGACAGGGTCCAATGAGCAGTACTTC.